This T cell receptor beta chain was observed in a study of identical twins. Findings and limits, study-wide: It was possible that invariant MAIT and iNKT cells partly confounded the zero-insertion analyses.

The CDR3 has 14 residues. Germline V gene sequence: CDR1 SGHTA, CDR2 FQGNSA. V lost 4 bases, J lost 4 bases, and 12 bases lay in between. This clonotype was detected only once. Its target is not known. TCRdb called the 5' RACE reads again in MiXCR, with one record for every CDR3 protein. The sample holds around 680,000 distinct CDR3 sequences; around 8.6% are singletons and the top ten take around 0.95%. These data were likewise used in another study, on yellow fever vaccine responses in identical twins.

The sample was PBMCs. This receptor was obtained from a woman aged 18-35 years in good health. This chain connects TRBV7-2 to TRBJ2-3, with D perhaps assigned TRBD1 or TRBD2 (5 bases each). CDR3 DNA: TGTGCCAGCAGCTGGGGACCTTGGGCAGATACGCAGTATTTT. Amino acid sequence: CASSWGPWADTQYF.